This TCR beta chain was captured in a study of somatic mutations in cytotoxic T cells in rheumatoid arthritis. CDR1 is SEHNR and CDR2 is FQNEAQ in the germline V gene (reference sequence). V lost 1 base and J 7 bases, leaving 25 bases between the germline ends. The CDR3 sequence is 18 residues long. The protocol was immunoSEQ multiplex PCR, while the TCRdb copy is restricted to in-frame clones and leaves out a portion. The profile shows over 15,000 clones, roughly nine tenths of them singletons. The specimen was CD8+ T cells sorted from blood. This sequence was found in a man between 40 and 49 years old in good health. The chain is built from TRBV7-9 and TRBJ1-2; possibly TRBD1 for D (5 bases). This CDR3 is CASSLEFGAEPMMGGYTF. In nucleotides, the CDR3 is TGTGCCAGCAGCTTAGAATTCGGGGCCGAACCTATGATGGGTGGCTACACCTTC.